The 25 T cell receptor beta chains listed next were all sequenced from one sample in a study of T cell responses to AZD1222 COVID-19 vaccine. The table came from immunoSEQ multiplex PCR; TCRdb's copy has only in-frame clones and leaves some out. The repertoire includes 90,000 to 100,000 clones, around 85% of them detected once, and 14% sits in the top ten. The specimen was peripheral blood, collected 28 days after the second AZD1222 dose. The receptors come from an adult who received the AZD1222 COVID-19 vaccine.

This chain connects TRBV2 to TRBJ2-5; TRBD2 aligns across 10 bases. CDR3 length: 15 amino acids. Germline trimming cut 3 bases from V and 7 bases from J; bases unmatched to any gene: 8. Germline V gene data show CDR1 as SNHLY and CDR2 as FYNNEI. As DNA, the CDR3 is TGTGCCAGCAGTGAGAAGCGGGGGGGCAAAGGGACCCAGTACTTC. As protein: CASSEKRGGKGTQYF.

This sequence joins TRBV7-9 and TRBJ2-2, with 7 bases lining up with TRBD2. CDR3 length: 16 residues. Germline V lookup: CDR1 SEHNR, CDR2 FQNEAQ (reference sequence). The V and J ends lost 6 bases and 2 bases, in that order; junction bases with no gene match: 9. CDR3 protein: CASRLAQAINTGELFF. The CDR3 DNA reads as TGTGCCAGCAGACTAGCGCAAGCAATAAACACCGGGGAGCTGTTTTTT. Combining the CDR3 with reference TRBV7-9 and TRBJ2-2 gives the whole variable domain DTGVSQNPRHKITKRGQNVTFRCDPISEHNRLYWYRQTLGQGPEFLTYFQNEAQLEKSRLLSDRFSAERPKGSFSTLEIQRTEQGDSAMYLCASRLAQAINTGELFFGEGSRLTVL.

CDR3 loop: CASSSTLAGDYEQYF. The CDR3, as DNA: TGTGCCAGCAGTTCGACACTAGCGGGAGATTACGAGCAGTACTTC. J is TRBJ2-7 and V is TRBV6-5; 11 bases agree with TRBD2. V shed 4 bases, J shed 4 bases, and the junction held 6 bases outside the gene matches. The CDR3 runs 15 residues. Per the germline V gene, CDR1 is MNHEY and CDR2 is SVGAGI.

Here the CDR3 DNA reads TGTGCCAGCAGCCAAGATGTGGGGACCTTGAACACTGAAGCTTTCTTT. It encodes CASSQDVGTLNTEAFF. The chain links TRBV14 to TRBJ1-1, with D maybe TRBD1 (5 bases). Germline V CDR1 and CDR2: SGHDN, FVKESK. Trimming pared 0 bases from V and 0 bases from J, leaving 11 bases between. The CDR3 totals 16 residues.

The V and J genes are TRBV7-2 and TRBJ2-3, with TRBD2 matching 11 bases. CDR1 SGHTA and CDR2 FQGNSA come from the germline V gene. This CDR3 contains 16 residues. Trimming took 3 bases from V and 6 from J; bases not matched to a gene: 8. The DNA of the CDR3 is TGTGCCAGCAGCTTGACTAGCGGGATGCAGGGGGATACGCAGTATTTT. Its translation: CASSLTSGMQGDTQYF.

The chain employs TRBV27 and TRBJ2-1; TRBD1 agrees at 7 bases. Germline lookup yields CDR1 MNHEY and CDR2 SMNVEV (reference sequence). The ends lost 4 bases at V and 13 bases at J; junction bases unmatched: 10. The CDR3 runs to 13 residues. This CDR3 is CASSSQGSAIQFF. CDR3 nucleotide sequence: TGTGCCAGCAGTTCACAGGGGTCGGCGATCCAGTTCTTC.

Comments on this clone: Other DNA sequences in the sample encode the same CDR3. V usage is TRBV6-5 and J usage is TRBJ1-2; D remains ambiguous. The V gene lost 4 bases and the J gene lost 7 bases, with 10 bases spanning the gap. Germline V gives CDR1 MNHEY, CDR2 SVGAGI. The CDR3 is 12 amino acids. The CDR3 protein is CASSSPGLGYTF. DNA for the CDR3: TGTGCCAGCAGTTCTCCAGGCCTTGGCTACACCTTC.

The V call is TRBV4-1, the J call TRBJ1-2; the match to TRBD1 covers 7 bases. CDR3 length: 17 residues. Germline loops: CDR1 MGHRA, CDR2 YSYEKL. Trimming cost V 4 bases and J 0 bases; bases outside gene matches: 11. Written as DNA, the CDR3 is TGCGCCAGCAGCCCGAGACAGGGAGGGATCCCTAACTATGGCTACACCTTC. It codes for CASSPRQGGIPNYGYTF.

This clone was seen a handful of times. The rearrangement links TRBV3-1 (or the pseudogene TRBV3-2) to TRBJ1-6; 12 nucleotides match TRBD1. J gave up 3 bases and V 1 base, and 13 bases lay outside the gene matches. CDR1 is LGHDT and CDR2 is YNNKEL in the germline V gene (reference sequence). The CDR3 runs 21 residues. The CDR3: CASSQGLAGTGGAYYNSPLHF. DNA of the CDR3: TGTGCCAGCAGCCAAGGCCTTGCCGGGACAGGGGGCGCTTACTATAATTCACCCCTCCACTTT.

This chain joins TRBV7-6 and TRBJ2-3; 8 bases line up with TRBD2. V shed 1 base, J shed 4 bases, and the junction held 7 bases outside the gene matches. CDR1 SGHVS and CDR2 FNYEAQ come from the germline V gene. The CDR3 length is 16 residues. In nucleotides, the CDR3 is TGTGCCAGCAGCTTAGGACAACGGGGGGGATCAGATACGCAGTATTTT. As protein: CASSLGQRGGSDTQYF.

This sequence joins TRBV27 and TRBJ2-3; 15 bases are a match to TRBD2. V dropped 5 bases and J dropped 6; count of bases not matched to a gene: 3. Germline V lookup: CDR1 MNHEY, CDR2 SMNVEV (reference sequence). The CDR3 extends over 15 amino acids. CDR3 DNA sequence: TGTGCCAGCAGTATCGGACTAGCGGGGGGGGATACGCAGTATTTT. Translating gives CASSIGLAGGDTQYF.

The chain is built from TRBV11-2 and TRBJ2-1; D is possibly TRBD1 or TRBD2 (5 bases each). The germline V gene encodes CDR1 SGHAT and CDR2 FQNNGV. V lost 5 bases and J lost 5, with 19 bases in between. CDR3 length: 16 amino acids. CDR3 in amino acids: CASSLGSTGRNNEQFF. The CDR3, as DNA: TGTGCCAGCAGCCTCGGATCTACGGGACGAAACAATGAGCAGTTCTTC. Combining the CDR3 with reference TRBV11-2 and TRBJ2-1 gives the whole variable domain EAGVAQSPRYKIIEKRQSVAFWCNPISGHATLYWYQQILGQGPKLLIQFQNNGVVDDSQLPKDRFSAERLKGVDSTLKIQPAKLEDSAVYLCASSLGSTGRNNEQFFGPGTRLTVL.

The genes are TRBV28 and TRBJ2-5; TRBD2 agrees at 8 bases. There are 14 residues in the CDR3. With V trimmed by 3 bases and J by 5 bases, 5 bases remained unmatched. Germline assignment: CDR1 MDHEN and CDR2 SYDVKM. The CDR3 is CASSFSGARETQYF. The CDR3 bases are TGTGCCAGCAGTTTTAGCGGGGCCCGGGAGACCCAGTACTTC. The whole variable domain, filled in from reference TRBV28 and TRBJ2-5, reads DVKVTQSSRYLVKRTGEKVFLECVQDMDHENMFWYRQDPGLGLRLIYFSYDVKMKEKGDIPEGYSVSREKKERFSLILESASTNQTSMYLCASSFSGARETQYFGPGTRLLVL.

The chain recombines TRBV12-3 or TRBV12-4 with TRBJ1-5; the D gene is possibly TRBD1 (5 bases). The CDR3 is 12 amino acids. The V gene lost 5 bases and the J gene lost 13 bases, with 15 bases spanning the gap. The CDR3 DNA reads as TGTGCCAGCAGTCTGTTTCCCGGGACTCAGCATTTT. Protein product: CASSLFPGTQHF.

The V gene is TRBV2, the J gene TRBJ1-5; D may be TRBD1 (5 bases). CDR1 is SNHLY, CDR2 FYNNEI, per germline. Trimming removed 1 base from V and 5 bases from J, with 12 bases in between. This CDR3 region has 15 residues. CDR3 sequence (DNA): TGTGCCAGCAGTGAAGGGGGGAATCTCTATCAGCCCCAGCATTTT. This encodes CASSEGGNLYQPQHF.

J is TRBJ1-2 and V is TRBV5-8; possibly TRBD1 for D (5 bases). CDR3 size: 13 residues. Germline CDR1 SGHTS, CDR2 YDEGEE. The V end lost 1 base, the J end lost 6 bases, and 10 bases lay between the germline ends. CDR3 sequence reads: CASSLTGLNGYTF. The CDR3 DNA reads TGTGCCAGCAGCTTGACAGGTCTCAATGGCTACACCTTC.

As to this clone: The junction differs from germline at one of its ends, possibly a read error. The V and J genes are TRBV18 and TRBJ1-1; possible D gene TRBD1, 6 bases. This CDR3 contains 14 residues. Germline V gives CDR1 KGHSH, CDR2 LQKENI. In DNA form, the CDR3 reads TGTGCCAGCTCACCATCACAGGGTTTCTGGTTCTCAAAATTT. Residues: CASSPSQGFWFSKF. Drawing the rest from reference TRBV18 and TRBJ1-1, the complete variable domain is NAGVMQNPRHLVRRRGQEARLRCSPMKGHSHVYWYRQLPEEGLKFMVYLQKENIIDESGMPKERFSAEFPKEGPSILRIQQVVRGDSAAYFCASSPSQGFWFSKFGQGTRLTVV.

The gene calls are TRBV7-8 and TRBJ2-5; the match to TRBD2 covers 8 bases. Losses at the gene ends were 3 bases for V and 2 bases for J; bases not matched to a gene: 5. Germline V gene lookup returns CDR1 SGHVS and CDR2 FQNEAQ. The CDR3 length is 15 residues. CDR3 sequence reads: CASSLGAGGQETQYF. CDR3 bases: TGTGCCAGCAGCTTGGGGGCGGGGGGTCAAGAGACCCAGTACTTC.

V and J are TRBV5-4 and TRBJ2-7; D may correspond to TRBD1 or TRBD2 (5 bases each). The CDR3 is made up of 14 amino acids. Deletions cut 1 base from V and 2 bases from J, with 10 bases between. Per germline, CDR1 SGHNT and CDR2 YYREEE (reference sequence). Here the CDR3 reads CASSLWDGTYEQYF. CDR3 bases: TGTGCCAGCAGCTTGTGGGACGGAACCTACGAGCAGTACTTC.

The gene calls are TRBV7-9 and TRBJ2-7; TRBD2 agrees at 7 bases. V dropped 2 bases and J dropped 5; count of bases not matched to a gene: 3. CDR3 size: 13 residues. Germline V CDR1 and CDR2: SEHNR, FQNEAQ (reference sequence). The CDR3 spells CASSLTSGNEQYF. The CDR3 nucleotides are TGTGCCAGCAGCTTAACCAGCGGGAACGAGCAGTACTTC.

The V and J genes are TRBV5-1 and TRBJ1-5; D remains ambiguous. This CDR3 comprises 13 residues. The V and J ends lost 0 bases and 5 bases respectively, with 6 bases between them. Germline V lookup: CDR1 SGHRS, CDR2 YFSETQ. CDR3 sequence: CASSLGEDQPQHF. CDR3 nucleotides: TGCGCCAGCAGCTTGGGCGAAGATCAGCCCCAGCATTTT.

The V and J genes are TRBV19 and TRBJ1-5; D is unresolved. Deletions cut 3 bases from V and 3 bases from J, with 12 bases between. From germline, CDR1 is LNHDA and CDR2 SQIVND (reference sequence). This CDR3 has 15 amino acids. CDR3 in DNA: TGTGCCAGTAGTATCTACTCCGGCAACAATCAGCCCCAGCATTTT. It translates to CASSIYSGNNQPQHF.

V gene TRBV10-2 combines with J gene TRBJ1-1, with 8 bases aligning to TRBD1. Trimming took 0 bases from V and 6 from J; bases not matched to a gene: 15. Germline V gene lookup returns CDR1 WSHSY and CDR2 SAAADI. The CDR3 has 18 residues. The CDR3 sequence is CASSESTGDGYPLSEAFF. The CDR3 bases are TGCGCCAGCAGTGAGTCGACAGGGGACGGCTACCCCCTCTCTGAAGCTTTCTTT.

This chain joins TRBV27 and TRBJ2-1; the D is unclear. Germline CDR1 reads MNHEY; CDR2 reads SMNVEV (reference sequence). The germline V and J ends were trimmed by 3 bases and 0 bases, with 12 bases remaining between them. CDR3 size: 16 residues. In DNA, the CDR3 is TGTGCCAGCAGTTTCGGTAACCCGGGCTCCTACAATGAGCAGTTCTTC. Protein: CASSFGNPGSYNEQFF.

The CDR3 DNA is TGTGCCAGCAGTTTAACAGCCGCCGATACGCAGTATTTT. This codes for CASSLTAADTQYF. This chain joins TRBV27 and TRBJ2-3; D remains ambiguous. The germline V and J ends were trimmed by 2 bases and 6 bases, with 9 bases remaining between them. Looked up from germline, CDR1 is MNHEY and CDR2 is SMNVEV (reference sequence). There are 13 residues in the CDR3.